The clone carrying this T cell receptor (beta chain) has a handful of counts. V shed 3 bases and J 0 bases; nucleotides not matched to a gene: 3. Germline V lookup: CDR1 GTSNPN, CDR2 SVGIG (reference sequence). The length of the CDR3 is 14 residues. The data stem from a study of T cell responses to AZD1222 COVID-19 vaccine. The repertoire was sequenced with immunoSEQ multiplex PCR; TCRdb's copy has only in-frame clones and lacks some. The sample shows tens of thousands of clones, roughly 90% of them seen only once. The sample here was peripheral blood, taken 28 days after the second AZD1222 dose. The chain joins TRBV30 to TRBJ1-1; 8 bases align to TRBD1. This TCR came from an adult who received the AZD1222 COVID-19 vaccine. The CDR3: CAWREQGVNTEAFF. The DNA of the CDR3 is TGTGCCTGGAGAGAACAGGGGGTGAACACTGAAGCTTTCTTT. Full variable domain (missing parts from reference TRBV30 and TRBJ1-1): SQTIHQWPATLVQPVGSPLSLECTVEGTSNPNLYWYRQAAGRGLQLLFYSVGIGQISSEVPQNLSASRPQDRQFILSSKKLLLSDSGFYLCAWREQGVNTEAFFGQGTRLTVV.